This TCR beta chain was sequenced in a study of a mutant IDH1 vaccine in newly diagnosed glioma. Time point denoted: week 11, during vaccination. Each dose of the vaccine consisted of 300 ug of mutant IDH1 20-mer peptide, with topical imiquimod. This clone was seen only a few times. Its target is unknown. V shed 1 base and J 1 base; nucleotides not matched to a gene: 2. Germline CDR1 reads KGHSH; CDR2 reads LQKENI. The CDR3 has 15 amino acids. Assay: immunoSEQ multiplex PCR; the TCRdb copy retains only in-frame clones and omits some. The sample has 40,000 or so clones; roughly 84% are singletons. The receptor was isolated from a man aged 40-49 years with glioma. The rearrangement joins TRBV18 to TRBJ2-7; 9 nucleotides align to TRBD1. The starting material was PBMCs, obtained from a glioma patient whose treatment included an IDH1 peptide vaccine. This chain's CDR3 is CASSPLGTGSYEQYF. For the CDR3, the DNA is TGTGCCAGCTCACCACTAGGGACAGGGTCCTACGAGCAGTACTTC.